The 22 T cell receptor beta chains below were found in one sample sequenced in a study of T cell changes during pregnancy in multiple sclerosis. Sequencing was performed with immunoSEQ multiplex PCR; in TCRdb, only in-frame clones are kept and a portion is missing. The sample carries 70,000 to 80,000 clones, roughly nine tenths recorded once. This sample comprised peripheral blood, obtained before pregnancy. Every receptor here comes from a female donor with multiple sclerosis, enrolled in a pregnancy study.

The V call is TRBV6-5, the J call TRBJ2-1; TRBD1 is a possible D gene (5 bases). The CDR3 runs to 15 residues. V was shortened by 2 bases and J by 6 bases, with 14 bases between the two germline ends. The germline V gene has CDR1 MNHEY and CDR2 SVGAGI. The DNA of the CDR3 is TGTGCCAGCAGTTACACCAACCCCCAGGGCAATGAGCAGTTCTTC. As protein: CASSYTNPQGNEQFF.

CDR3 sequence (DNA): TGTGCCGCGCGGCAACAAGGATCAGATACGCAGTATTTT. Translation: CAARQQGSDTQYF. The chain joins TRBV10-3 to TRBJ2-3; D is undetermined. The germline V and J ends were trimmed by 11 bases and 4 bases, with 16 bases remaining between them. Germline values: CDR1 ENHRY, CDR2 SYGVKD. The CDR3 consists of 13 residues.

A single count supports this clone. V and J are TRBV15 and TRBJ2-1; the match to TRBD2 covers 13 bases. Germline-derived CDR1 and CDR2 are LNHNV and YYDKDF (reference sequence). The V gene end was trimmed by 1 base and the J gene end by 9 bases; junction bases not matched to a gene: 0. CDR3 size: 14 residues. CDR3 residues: CATSRGTSGSEQFF. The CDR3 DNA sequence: TGTGCCACCAGCAGAGGGACTAGCGGGAGTGAGCAGTTCTTC.

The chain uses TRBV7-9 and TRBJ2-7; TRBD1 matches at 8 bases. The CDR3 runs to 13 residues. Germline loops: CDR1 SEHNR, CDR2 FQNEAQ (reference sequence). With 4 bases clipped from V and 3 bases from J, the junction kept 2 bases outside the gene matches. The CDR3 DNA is TGTGCCAGCAGCTCCGGGACAGGCTACGAGCAGTACTTC. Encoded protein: CASSSGTGYEQYF.

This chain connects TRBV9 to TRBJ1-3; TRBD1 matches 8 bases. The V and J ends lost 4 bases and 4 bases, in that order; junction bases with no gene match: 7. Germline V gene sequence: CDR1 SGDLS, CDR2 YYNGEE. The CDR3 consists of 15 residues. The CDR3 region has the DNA TGTGCCAGCAGCATCGGGACAGGATCAGGAAACACCATATATTTT. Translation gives CASSIGTGSGNTIYF.

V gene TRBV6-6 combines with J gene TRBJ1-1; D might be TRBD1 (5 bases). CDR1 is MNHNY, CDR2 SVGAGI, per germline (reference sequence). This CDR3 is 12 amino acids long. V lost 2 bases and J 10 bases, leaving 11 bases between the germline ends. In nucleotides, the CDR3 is TGTGCCAGCAGTTACACAAGGACAAGAGCTTTCTTT. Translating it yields CASSYTRTRAFF.

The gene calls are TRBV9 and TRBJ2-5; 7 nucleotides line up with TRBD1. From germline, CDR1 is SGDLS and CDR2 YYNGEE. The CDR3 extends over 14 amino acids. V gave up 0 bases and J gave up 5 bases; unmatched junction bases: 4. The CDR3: CASSVEPRGETQYF. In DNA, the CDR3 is TGTGCCAGCAGCGTAGAACCCAGGGGGGAGACCCAGTACTTC.

DNA of the CDR3: TGTGCCAGTACCTCAACAGGGGGAGTAAATGGCTACACCTTC. As protein: CASTSTGGVNGYTF. J is TRBJ1-2 and V is TRBV19; 8 nucleotides align to TRBD1. The CDR3 is 14 amino acids. V lost 7 bases and J lost 6; bases outside the gene matches: 10. The germline gives CDR1 LNHDA, CDR2 SQIVND (reference sequence).

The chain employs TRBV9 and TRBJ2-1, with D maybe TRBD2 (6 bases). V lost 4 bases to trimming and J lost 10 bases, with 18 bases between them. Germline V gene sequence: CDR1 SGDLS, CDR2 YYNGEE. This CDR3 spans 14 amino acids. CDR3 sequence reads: CASSLGLGIGEQFF. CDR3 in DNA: TGTGCCAGCAGCCTGGGACTTGGTATTGGAGAGCAGTTCTTC. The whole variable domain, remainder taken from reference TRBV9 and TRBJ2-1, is DSGVTQTPKHLITATGQRVTLRCSPRSGDLSVYWYQQSLDQGLQFLIQYYNGEERAKGNILERFSAQQFPDLHSELNLSSLELGDSALYFCASSLGLGIGEQFFGPGTRLTVL.

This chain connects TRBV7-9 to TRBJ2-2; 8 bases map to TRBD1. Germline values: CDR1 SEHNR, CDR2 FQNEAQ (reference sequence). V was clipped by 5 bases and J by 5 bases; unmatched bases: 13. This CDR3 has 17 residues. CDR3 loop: CASSRNPAGGETGELFF. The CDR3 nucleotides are TGTGCCAGCAGCCGCAACCCCGCAGGGGGCGAGACCGGGGAGCTGTTTTTT. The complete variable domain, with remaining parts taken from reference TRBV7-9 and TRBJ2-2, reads DTGVSQNPRHKITKRGQNVTFRCDPISEHNRLYWYRQTLGQGPEFLTYFQNEAQLEKSRLLSDRFSAERPKGSFSTLEIQRTEQGDSAMYLCASSRNPAGGETGELFFGEGSRLTVL.

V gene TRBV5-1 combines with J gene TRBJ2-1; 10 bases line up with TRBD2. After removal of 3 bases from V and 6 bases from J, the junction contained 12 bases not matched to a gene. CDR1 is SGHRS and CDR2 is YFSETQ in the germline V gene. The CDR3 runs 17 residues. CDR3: CASSSPSGSDPGNEQFF. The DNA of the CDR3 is TGCGCCAGCAGCTCCCCTAGCGGGAGTGATCCGGGCAATGAGCAGTTCTTC.

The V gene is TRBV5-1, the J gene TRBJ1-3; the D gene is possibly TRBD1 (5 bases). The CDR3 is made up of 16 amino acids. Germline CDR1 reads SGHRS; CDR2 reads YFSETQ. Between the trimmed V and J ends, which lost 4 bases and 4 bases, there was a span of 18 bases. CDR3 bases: TGCGCCAGCAGCCCGATTACTCAGGGTACGGGAAACACCATATATTTT. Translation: CASSPITQGTGNTIYF.

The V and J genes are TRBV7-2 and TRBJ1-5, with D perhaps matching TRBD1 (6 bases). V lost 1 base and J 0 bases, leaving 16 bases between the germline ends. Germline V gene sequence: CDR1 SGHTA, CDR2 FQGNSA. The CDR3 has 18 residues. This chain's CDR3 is CASSLGLGAEDSNQPQHF. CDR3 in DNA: TGTGCCAGCAGCTTAGGATTGGGGGCGGAAGATAGCAATCAGCCCCAGCATTTT.

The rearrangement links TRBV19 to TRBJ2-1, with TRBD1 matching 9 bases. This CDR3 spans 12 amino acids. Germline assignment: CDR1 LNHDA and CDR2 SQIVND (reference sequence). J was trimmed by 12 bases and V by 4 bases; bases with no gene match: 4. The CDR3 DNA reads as TGTGCCAGTAGTAGGGAGGGACAGGGGCAGTTCTTC. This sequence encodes CASSREGQGQFF.

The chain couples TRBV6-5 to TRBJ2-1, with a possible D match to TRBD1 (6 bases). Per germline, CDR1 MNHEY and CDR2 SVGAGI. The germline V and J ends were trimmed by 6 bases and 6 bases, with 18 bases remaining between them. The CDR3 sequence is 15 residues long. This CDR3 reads CASSLTHTGTNEQFF. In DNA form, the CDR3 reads TGTGCCAGCAGCCTGACCCATACAGGGACCAATGAGCAGTTCTTC.

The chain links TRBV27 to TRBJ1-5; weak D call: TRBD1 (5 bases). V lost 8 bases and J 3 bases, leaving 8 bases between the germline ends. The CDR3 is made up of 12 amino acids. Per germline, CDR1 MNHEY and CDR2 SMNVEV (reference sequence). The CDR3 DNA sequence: TGTGCCAGCGGGGGGATCAATCAGCCCCAGCATTTT. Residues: CASGGINQPQHF.

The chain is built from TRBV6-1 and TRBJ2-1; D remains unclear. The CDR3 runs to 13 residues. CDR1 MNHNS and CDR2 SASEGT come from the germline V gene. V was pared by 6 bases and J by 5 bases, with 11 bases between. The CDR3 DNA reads TGTGCCAGCAGAAACCGGAGCGACAATGAGCAGTTCTTC. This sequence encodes CASRNRSDNEQFF.

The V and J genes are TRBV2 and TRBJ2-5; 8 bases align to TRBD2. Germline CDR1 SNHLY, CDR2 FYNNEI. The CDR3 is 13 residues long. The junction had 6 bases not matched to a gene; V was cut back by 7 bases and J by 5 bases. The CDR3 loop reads CASNWREEETQYF. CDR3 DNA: TGTGCCAGCAACTGGCGGGAGGAGGAGACCCAGTACTTC. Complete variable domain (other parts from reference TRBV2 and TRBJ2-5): EPEVTQTPSHQVTQMGQEVILRCVPISNHLYFYWYRQILGQKVEFLVSFYNNEISEKSEIFDDQFSVERPDGSNFTLKIRSTKLEDSAMYFCASNWREEETQYFGPGTRLLVL.

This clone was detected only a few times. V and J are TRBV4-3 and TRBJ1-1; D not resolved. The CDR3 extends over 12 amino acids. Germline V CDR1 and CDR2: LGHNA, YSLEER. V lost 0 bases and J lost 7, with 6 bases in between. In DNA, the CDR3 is TGCGCCAGCAGCCAAGATGACAATGAAGCTTTCTTT. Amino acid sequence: CASSQDDNEAFF.

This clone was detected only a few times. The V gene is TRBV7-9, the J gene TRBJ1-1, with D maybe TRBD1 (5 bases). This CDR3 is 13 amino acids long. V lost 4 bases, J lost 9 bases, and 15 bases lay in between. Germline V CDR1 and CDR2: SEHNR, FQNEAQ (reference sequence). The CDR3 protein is CASSSQGIGQAFF. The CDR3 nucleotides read TGTGCCAGCAGCTCCCAGGGTATTGGGCAAGCTTTCTTT.

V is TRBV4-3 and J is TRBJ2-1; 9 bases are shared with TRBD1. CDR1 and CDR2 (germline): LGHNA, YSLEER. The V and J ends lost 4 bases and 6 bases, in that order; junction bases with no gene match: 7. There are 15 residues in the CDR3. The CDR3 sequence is CASSPTLTGGNEQFF. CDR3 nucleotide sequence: TGCGCCAGCAGCCCGACATTGACAGGGGGCAATGAGCAGTTCTTC.

In DNA form, the CDR3 reads TGTGCCAGCAGCTTGATCTGGAAAAGGGGCAGGGAGGGAGAGACCCAGTACTTC. Translating it yields CASSLIWKRGREGETQYF. The genes are TRBV7-9 and TRBJ2-5; 7 bases line up with TRBD2. CDR3 length: 18 amino acids. Germline V lookup: CDR1 SEHNR, CDR2 FQNEAQ (reference sequence). Trimming cost V 3 bases and J 4 bases; bases outside gene matches: 17.